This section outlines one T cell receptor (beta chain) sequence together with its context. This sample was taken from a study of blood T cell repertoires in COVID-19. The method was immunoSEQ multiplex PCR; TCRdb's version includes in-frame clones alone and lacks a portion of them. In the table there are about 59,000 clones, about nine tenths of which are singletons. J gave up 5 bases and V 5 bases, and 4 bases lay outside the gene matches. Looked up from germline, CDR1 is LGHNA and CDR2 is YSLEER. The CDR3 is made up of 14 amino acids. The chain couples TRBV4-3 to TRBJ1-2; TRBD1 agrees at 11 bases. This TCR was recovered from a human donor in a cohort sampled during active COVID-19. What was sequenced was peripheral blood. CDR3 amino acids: CASSGGQGGYGYTF. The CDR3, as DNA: TGCGCCAGCAGCGGGGGACAGGGGGGATATGGCTACACCTTC.